Below are 27 T cell receptor beta chains sequenced from a single sample in a study of blood T cell repertoires in COVID-19. Assay used: immunoSEQ multiplex PCR; TCRdb lists only in-frame clones, some missing. The data show roughly 240,000 clones, 82% seen once. Sequencing was performed on peripheral blood. These receptors all come from a woman aged 70 to 79 with acute or convalescent COVID-19.

This sequence joins TRBV7-2 and TRBJ1-2; D uncertain. Germline V CDR1 and CDR2: SGHTA, FQGNSA. Deletions cut 4 bases from V and 2 bases from J, with 8 bases between. The CDR3 has 13 amino acids. The DNA of the CDR3 is TGTGCCAGCAGCTCGACACTCAACTATGGCTACACCTTC. Translating it yields CASSSTLNYGYTF.

The chain carries TRBV2 and TRBJ1-3; 7 bases align to TRBD1. The CDR3 consists of 16 residues. Germline V gives CDR1 SNHLY, CDR2 FYNNEI. V trimming: 6 bases; J trimming: 1 base; junction bases outside the gene matches: 9. The CDR3 DNA reads as TGTGCCAGCAGACGGGACAGATTACTTTCTGGAAACACCATATATTTT. Protein sequence: CASRRDRLLSGNTIYF. The whole variable domain, filled in from reference TRBV2 and TRBJ1-3, reads EPEVTQTPSHQVTQMGQEVILRCVPISNHLYFYWYRQILGQKVEFLVSFYNNEISEKSEIFDDQFSVERPDGSNFTLKIRSTKLEDSAMYFCASRRDRLLSGNTIYFGEGSWLTVV.

The chain employs TRBV28 and TRBJ1-2, with D possibly being TRBD1 (6 bases). Trimming left V 6 bases short and J 0 bases short, with 8 bases between. Per germline, CDR1 MDHEN and CDR2 SYDVKM. This CDR3 is 13 amino acids long. CDR3 nucleotides: TGTGCCAGCAGGTGGACAGCTAACTATGGCTACACCTTC. Protein: CASRWTANYGYTF.

In this sample, this clone turned up once. The rearrangement links TRBV10-2 to TRBJ1-1; D may be TRBD1 (5 bases). V was clipped by 8 bases and J by 8 bases, with 15 bases between them. Germline V gene data show CDR1 as WSHSY and CDR2 as SAAADI. There are 12 residues in the CDR3. CDR3 loop: CASGHGTSEAFF. The CDR3 nucleotides are TGCGCCAGCGGACACGGGACTTCAGAAGCTTTCTTT.

The V and J genes are TRBV7-2 and TRBJ1-6; 7 bases are shared with TRBD1. Germline-derived CDR1 and CDR2 are SGHTA and FQGNSA. This CDR3 spans 16 amino acids. V was pared by 5 bases and J by 8 bases, with 12 bases of the junction left unmatched. The CDR3 reads CASSQNRQGTHSPLHF. The CDR3 DNA is TGTGCCAGCAGCCAAAACAGACAGGGCACGCATTCACCCCTCCACTTT.

This clone came up a few times. The junction does not match germline at one end; this may be a read error. The V and J genes are TRBV30 and TRBJ1-1; D is perhaps TRBD1 (5 bases). The CDR3 is 12 residues long. Germline lookup yields CDR1 GTSNPN and CDR2 SVGIG (reference sequence). Here the CDR3 reads CAWIPSGGVALF. The CDR3 nucleotides read TGTGCCTGGATTCCATCTGGGGGGGTAGCGCTCTTT. Using reference TRBV30 and TRBJ1-1 for the parts outside the CDR3, the full variable domain is SQTIHQWPATLVQPVGSPLSLECTVEGTSNPNLYWYRQAAGRGLQLLFYSVGIGQISSEVPQNLSASRPQDRQFILSSKKLLLSDSGFYLCAWIPSGGVALFGQGTRLTVV.

The genes are TRBV5-6 and TRBJ1-1, with D unresolved. Trimming left V 3 bases short and J 3 bases short, with 12 bases between. CDR3 size: 14 residues. CDR1 and CDR2 (germline): SGHDT, YYEEEE. CDR3 DNA: TGTGCCAGCAGCTCCCCAAGGGAGTACACTGAAGCTTTCTTT. Protein product: CASSSPREYTEAFF.

The rearrangement joins TRBV14 to TRBJ2-2; tentatively, D is TRBD1 (6 bases). Germline V gene lookup returns CDR1 SGHDN and CDR2 FVKESK. Between the trimmed V and J ends, which lost 2 bases and 6 bases, there was a span of 13 bases. This CDR3 comprises 15 residues. The CDR3 DNA reads TGTGCCAGCAGCCAAACAGGGAGCGTACCCGGGGAGCTGTTTTTT. This translates into CASSQTGSVPGELFF. Filled out from reference TRBV14 and TRBJ2-2, the complete variable domain reads EAGVTQFPSHSVIEKGQTVTLRCDPISGHDNLYWYRRVMGKEIKFLLHFVKESKQDESGMPNNRFLAERTGGTYSTLKVQPAELEDSGVYFCASSQTGSVPGELFFGEGSRLTVL.

The chain is built from TRBV12-5 and TRBJ1-2; D is ambiguous. Trimming stripped 3 bases from V and 8 bases from J, with 13 bases between. The CDR3 has 13 residues. Germline CDR1 is LGHNT and CDR2 is FRNRAP. CDR3 DNA sequence: TGTGCTAGTGGTTTCCCTACATCAGGAGGCTACACCTTC. Translation: CASGFPTSGGYTF.

The chain links TRBV19 to TRBJ1-2, with 7 bases matching TRBD1. The V gene end was trimmed by 0 bases and the J gene end by 5 bases; junction bases not matched to a gene: 3. There are 14 residues in the CDR3. Germline values: CDR1 LNHDA, CDR2 SQIVND (reference sequence). CDR3 bases: TGTGCCAGTAGTATAGAACAGGGGCTATATGGCTACACCTTC. Its translation is CASSIEQGLYGYTF.

This chain joins TRBV7-8 and TRBJ1-2; D unresolved. Trimming stripped 6 bases from V and 0 bases from J, with 8 bases between. Germline CDR1 and CDR2: SGHVS and FQNEAQ. The CDR3 is 13 amino acids. DNA for the CDR3: TGTGCCAGCAGTCCAGACACTAACTATGGCTACACCTTC. Protein: CASSPDTNYGYTF.

The J gene is TRBJ2-7, the V gene TRBV19; tentative D call: TRBD1 (6 bases). CDR1 LNHDA and CDR2 SQIVND come from the germline V gene (reference sequence). The CDR3 covers 12 residues. V lost 8 bases, J lost 3 bases, and 11 bases lay in between. CDR3: CASARDNYEQYF. CDR3 coding DNA: TGTGCCAGTGCCCGGGACAACTACGAGCAGTACTTC.

V gene TRBV28 combines with J gene TRBJ1-2, with 9 bases identical to TRBD1. Per germline, CDR1 MDHEN and CDR2 SYDVKM. The J segment lost 3 bases and the V segment lost 4 bases, leaving 3 bases of the junction unmatched. CDR3 length: 14 residues. CDR3 region: CASSSTGGYYGYTF. The CDR3 DNA is TGTGCCAGCAGTTCCACAGGGGGCTACTATGGCTACACCTTC.

V gene TRBV2 combines with J gene TRBJ1-2, with TRBD1 matching over 7 bases. Germline V gives CDR1 SNHLY, CDR2 FYNNEI. The CDR3 covers 16 residues. V trimming: 7 bases; J trimming: 1 base; junction bases outside the gene matches: 12. CDR3 loop: CASILDGTVLNYGYTF. The CDR3 nucleotides read TGTGCCAGCATTCTGGATGGGACAGTCCTTAACTATGGCTACACCTTC.

This clone was seen a handful of times. The rearrangement joins TRBV3-1 (or the pseudogene TRBV3-2) to TRBJ1-6; D remains unclear. Germline values: CDR1 LGHDT, CDR2 YNNKEL (reference sequence). V was clipped by 0 bases and J by 8 bases, with 23 bases between them. The CDR3 runs 19 residues. CDR3 amino acids: CASSQDLRWEGDPHSPLHF. The CDR3 bases are TGTGCCAGCAGCCAAGATCTTAGGTGGGAGGGCGACCCTCATTCACCCCTCCACTTT.

The J gene is TRBJ1-6, the V gene TRBV30, with 9 bases lining up with TRBD1. The V segment lost 8 bases and the J segment 7 bases; nucleotides outside the gene matches: 12. Germline values: CDR1 GTSNPN, CDR2 SVGIG (reference sequence). CDR3 length: 15 amino acids. This chain's CDR3 is CARQTGTGRNSPLHF. In DNA form, the CDR3 reads TGTGCCAGACAAACCGGGACAGGGCGGAATTCACCCCTCCACTTT. Variable domain in full (rest from reference TRBV30 and TRBJ1-6): SQTIHQWPATLVQPVGSPLSLECTVEGTSNPNLYWYRQAAGRGLQLLFYSVGIGQISSEVPQNLSASRPQDRQFILSSKKLLLSDSGFYLCARQTGTGRNSPLHFGNGTRLTVT.

This clone was seen only a few times. This chain links TRBV2 with TRBJ1-6; TRBD1 might be the D (5 bases). CDR3 length: 17 residues. Between the trimmed V and J ends, which lost 5 bases and 6 bases, there was a span of 20 bases. CDR1 is SNHLY, CDR2 FYNNEI, per germline. CDR3 in amino acids: CASSSIRGGVSNSPLHF. DNA for the CDR3: TGTGCCAGCAGTTCTATCCGCGGAGGGGTTAGTAATTCACCCCTCCACTTT.

This clone appeared once. The V and J genes are TRBV28 and TRBJ1-2; 9 positions match TRBD1. Germline V lookup: CDR1 MDHEN, CDR2 SYDVKM. This CDR3 has 16 residues. Trimming removed 6 bases from V and 5 bases from J; junction bases left unmatched: 13. CDR3 sequence reads: CASRPAGTGLSYGYTF. The CDR3 DNA is TGTGCCAGCAGACCCGCCGGGACAGGGCTGAGTTATGGCTACACCTTC.

The CDR3 nucleotides are TGTGCCATCAGTGAAGGCATCGGGAACTATGGCTACACCTTC. Translated, it gives CAISEGIGNYGYTF. The rearrangement uses TRBV10-3 and TRBJ1-2; D ambiguous. Germline CDR1 and CDR2: ENHRY and SYGVKD. The CDR3 consists of 14 residues. The V end lost 3 bases, the J end lost 2 bases, and 10 bases lay between the germline ends.

This clone was recorded once. V is TRBV12-3 or TRBV12-4 and J is TRBJ1-1; D is uncertain. The CDR3 sequence is 13 residues long. V lost 7 bases and J 11 bases, leaving 20 bases between the germline ends. CDR3 region: CASTSGRFEVAFF. The CDR3 nucleotides read TGTGCCAGCACTTCGGGTCGATTTGAGGTGGCTTTCTTT.

CDR3 in DNA: TGCGCCAGCAGCGGGGGACATACAAGGAACACTGAAGCTTTCTTT. Residues: CASSGGHTRNTEAFF. This chain joins TRBV5-1 and TRBJ1-1, with D perhaps matching TRBD1 (6 bases). Germline-derived CDR1 and CDR2 are SGHRS and YFSETQ. The CDR3 has 15 amino acids. The V and J ends lost 4 bases and 1 base respectively, with 14 bases between them.

This clone was observed a single time. V and J are TRBV27 and TRBJ2-1; D is possibly TRBD2 (7 bases). The CDR3 totals 17 residues. Trimming pared 2 bases from V and 6 bases from J, leaving 20 bases between. Germline V CDR1 and CDR2: MNHEY, SMNVEV (reference sequence). CDR3 bases: TGTGCCAGCAGTTTACCCCCCGCGGGGGCCATTTTCAATGAGCAGTTCTTC. Protein: CASSLPPAGAIFNEQFF.

This chain uses TRBV2 with TRBJ2-3; TRBD1 matches at 7 bases. The trim removed 6 bases at V and 0 bases at J, leaving 3 bases unmatched. CDR1 is SNHLY, CDR2 FYNNEI, per germline. The CDR3 loop spans 14 amino acids. The chain's CDR3 is CASRGDRSTDTQYF. CDR3 in DNA: TGTGCCAGCAGGGGGGACAGAAGCACAGATACGCAGTATTTT.

The gene calls are TRBV6-5 and TRBJ1-1, with 7 bases that match TRBD1. The CDR3 is 12 residues long. Unmatched junction bases numbered 6, after V lost 5 bases and J lost 9 bases. Germline CDR1 reads MNHEY; CDR2 reads SVGAGI. The CDR3 nucleotides are TGTGCCAGCAGTACCCTGACAGGGCAAGCTTTCTTT. Amino acid sequence: CASSTLTGQAFF.

This chain's CDR3 is CASSPGQATDGYTF. The CDR3 DNA sequence: TGTGCCAGCTCACCGGGACAGGCCACTGATGGCTACACCTTC. The chain combines TRBV18 with TRBJ1-2; 8 positions match TRBD1. Germline V CDR1 and CDR2: KGHSH, LQKENI. This CDR3 has 14 residues. The ends lost 3 bases at V and 6 bases at J; junction bases unmatched: 6.

The rearrangement links TRBV3-1 (or the pseudogene TRBV3-2) to TRBJ1-4; no firm D call. The CDR3 sequence is 14 residues long. The V end lost 10 bases, the J end lost 5 bases, and 17 bases lay between the germline ends. Germline V lookup: CDR1 LGHDT, CDR2 YNNKEL (reference sequence). The CDR3 nucleotides read TGTGCCACCTCACGGGGAGCGTCGAATGAAAAACTGTTTTTT. It specifies CATSRGASNEKLFF.

The V call is TRBV7-2, the J call TRBJ2-7, with 10 bases that match TRBD1. Germline CDR1 SGHTA, CDR2 FQGNSA. The V gene end was trimmed by 2 bases and the J gene end by 7 bases; junction bases not matched to a gene: 11. This CDR3 is built from 16 residues. The CDR3 protein is CASSLTSGTGDREQYF. DNA for the CDR3: TGTGCCAGCAGCTTAACATCCGGGACAGGGGACAGGGAGCAGTACTTC.